These 2 T cell receptor beta chains share one sample of origin, sequenced in a study of vaccination effects on CD4 cells after COVID-19. These TCRs' antigens remain unknown. Clones were sequenced by immunoSEQ multiplex PCR, and TCRdb holds only the in-frame ones, with some missing. The table has tens of thousands of clones, 71% seen once; the top ten hold around 13%. Sequencing followed a ViraFEST assay step that expanded antigen-specific CD4+ T cells with viral peptide pools. The authors isolated CD4+ T cells after around 9 days of culture. Vaccinees lacked prior SARS-CoV-2 infection and tested negative for nucleocapsid antibodies. The sequencing used CD4+ T cells from PBMCs cultured with HCoV-OC43 spike peptides, collected before COVID-19 vaccination. Subset denoted: HCoV-OC43 spike overlapping peptide pool stimulation. The receptor set was obtained from a human donor who received a COVID-19 vaccine.

The V gene is TRBV3-1 (or the pseudogene TRBV3-2), the J gene TRBJ2-7, with a tentative D call TRBD2 (5 bases). The germline CDR1 and CDR2 sequences are LGHDT and YNNKEL (reference sequence). Trimming removed 1 base from V and 6 bases from J, with 7 bases in between. The CDR3 is made up of 12 amino acids. The CDR3 protein is CASSQAGTEQYF. The CDR3 coding sequence is TGTGCCAGCAGCCAAGCGGGAACCGAGCAGTACTTC.

This clone came up a few times. This chain uses TRBV7-9 with TRBJ1-2, with 7 bases fitting TRBD1. V was pared by 5 bases and J by 11 bases, with 8 bases of the junction left unmatched. CDR1 and CDR2 (germline): SEHNR, FQNEAQ (reference sequence). The CDR3 loop spans 12 amino acids. The CDR3 region has the DNA TGTGCCAGCAGCGGGGGGACAGCACTTTACACCTTC. It encodes CASSGGTALYTF.